Each of the 8 T cell receptor beta chains below was sequenced from the same sample in a study of T cell responses to AZD1222 COVID-19 vaccine listed by TCRdb under 2021. Library creation used the immunoSEQ multiplex PCR assay. TCRdb provides this immuneACCESS table in a form limited to in-frame rearrangements. Some clones are lacking; in checked studies, under half of them reflect an unresolved V gene, and why the rest are absent is not known. This sample comprises 130,000 to 150,000 clones, roughly 90% of them detected only once. The ten largest clones represent 2.5% to 3.5% of the sample. In light of the paper, this sample's time point label describes: baseline before first vaccination. The sequenced sample was peripheral blood, obtained on day 0 of AZD1222 vaccination. The receptors derive from an adult in good health.

The chain recombines TRBV7-3 with TRBJ2-6; D gene ambiguous. Germline values: CDR1 SGHTA, CDR2 FQGTGA. This CDR3 is built from 16 residues. The ends were cut back, 0 bases at V and 0 bases at J, with 6 bases in the middle. Written as DNA, the CDR3 is TGTGCCAGCAGCTTAACACCCAACTCTGGGGCCAACGTCCTGACTTTC. As protein: CASSLTPNSGANVLTF.

In its sample, this clone was seen once. The CDR3 DNA follows: TGTGCCAGCAGCTTCAGGGACAGCCCGAACACTGAAGCTTTCTTT. Translating gives CASSFRDSPNTEAFF. This chain uses TRBV7-9 with TRBJ1-1, with TRBD1 identical over 7 bases. Per the germline V gene, CDR1 is SEHNR and CDR2 is FQNEAQ (reference sequence). V was pared by 3 bases and J by 1 base, with 5 bases of the junction left unmatched. The CDR3 covers 15 residues. The entire variable domain, with the rest obtained from reference TRBV7-9 and TRBJ1-1, is as follows: DTGVSQNPRHKITKRGQNVTFRCDPISEHNRLYWYRQTLGQGPEFLTYFQNEAQLEKSRLLSDRFSAERPKGSFSTLEIQRTEQGDSAMYLCASSFRDSPNTEAFFGQGTRLTVV.

Written as DNA, the CDR3 is TGCGCCAGCAGCCCGTCAAATGGGCACGAGCAGTACTTC. Its protein is CASSPSNGHEQYF. The chain is built from TRBV5-1 and TRBJ2-7; no clear D. Germline-derived CDR1 and CDR2 are SGHRS and YFSETQ. This CDR3 comprises 13 residues. Trimming shortened V by 4 bases and J by 5 bases, and 13 bases separated the two germline ends.

This clone has just one count. The chain recombines TRBV5-4 with TRBJ2-1; the D is unclear. The CDR3 extends over 13 amino acids. V lost 2 bases to trimming and J lost 8 bases, with 11 bases between them. Germline CDR1 SGHNT, CDR2 YYREEE (reference sequence). The CDR3 loop reads CASSFIASDEQFF. CDR3 DNA: TGTGCCAGCAGCTTCATAGCCTCGGATGAGCAGTTCTTC.

V and J are TRBV10-1 and TRBJ1-1, with D unresolved. Germline values: CDR1 WNHNN, CDR2 SYGVQD (reference sequence). This CDR3 comprises 15 residues. Trimming shortened V by 4 bases and J by 0 bases, and 12 bases separated the two germline ends. CDR3 in amino acids: CASSAGSGMNTEAFF. CDR3 coding DNA: TGCGCCAGCAGTGCAGGTTCGGGGATGAACACTGAAGCTTTCTTT.

The chain carries TRBV24-1 and TRBJ2-5, with 10 bases fitting TRBD2. Germline-derived CDR1 and CDR2 are KGHDR and SFDVKD. The ends lost 4 bases at V and 5 bases at J; junction bases unmatched: 3. The CDR3 sequence is 14 residues long. The CDR3 loop reads CATSEPGLAETQYF. The DNA of the CDR3 is TGTGCCACCAGTGAGCCGGGACTAGCGGAGACCCAGTACTTC.

The chain employs TRBV12-2 and TRBJ2-4; TRBD2, the table's D call, was not compared with the DNA. TRBV12-2 is marked as a pseudogene. The CDR3 is made up of 18 amino acids. DNA for the CDR3: TGTGCAAGTCGCCTCACCCCCCCGGTTCCCGAATCCAAAAACATTCAGTACTTC. Its translation: CASRLTPPVPESKNIQYF.

The V gene is TRBV5-6, the J gene TRBJ1-1; D not certain. The V end was cut by 1 base, the J end by 5 bases, with 9 bases between. This CDR3 is 13 amino acids long. CDR1 and CDR2 from the germline V gene are SGHDT and YYEEEE. The chain's CDR3 is CASSLIGNTEAFF. The CDR3 region has the DNA TGTGCCAGCAGCTTGATAGGGAATACTGAAGCTTTCTTT.